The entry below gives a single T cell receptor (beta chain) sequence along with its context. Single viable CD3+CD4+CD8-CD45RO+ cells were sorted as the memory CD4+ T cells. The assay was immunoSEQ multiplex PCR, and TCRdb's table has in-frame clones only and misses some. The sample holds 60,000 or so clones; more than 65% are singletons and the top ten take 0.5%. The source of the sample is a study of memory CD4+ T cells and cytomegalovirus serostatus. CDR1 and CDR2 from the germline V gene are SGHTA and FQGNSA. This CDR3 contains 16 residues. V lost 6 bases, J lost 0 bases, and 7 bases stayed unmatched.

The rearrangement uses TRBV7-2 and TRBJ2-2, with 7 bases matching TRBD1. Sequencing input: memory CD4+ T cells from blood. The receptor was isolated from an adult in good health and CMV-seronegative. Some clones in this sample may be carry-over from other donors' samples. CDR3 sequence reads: CASRKTGIANTGELFF. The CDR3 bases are TGTGCCAGCAGAAAGACAGGGATCGCGAACACCGGGGAGCTGTTTTTT.